The clone carrying this T cell receptor (beta chain) appeared a single time. The data derive from a study of blood T cell repertoires in COVID-19. The repertoire was sequenced with immunoSEQ multiplex PCR; TCRdb's copy has only in-frame clones and lacks some. The repertoire holds under 250,000 clones, 80% to 90% seen once, with 11% in the top ten. The material sequenced was peripheral blood. This clonotype was obtained from a man between 45 and 60 years old with COVID-19, enrolled during active disease.

The CDR3 protein is CASSFFQGDSGNTIYF. The CDR3 coding sequence is TGTGCCAGCAGTTTCTTTCAGGGGGATTCTGGAAACACCATATATTTT. The chain recombines TRBV28 with TRBJ1-3, with 7 bases fitting TRBD1. This CDR3 region has 16 residues. Germline V gene data show CDR1 as MDHEN and CDR2 as SYDVKM. J lost 1 base, V lost 3 bases, and 6 bases had no gene match.